This T cell receptor (beta chain) was sequenced during a study of technical replicates of blood from several donors. The length of the CDR3 is 14 residues. The V gene lost 3 bases and the J gene lost 6 bases, with 15 bases spanning the gap. Germline V CDR1 and CDR2: SQVTM, ANQGSEA. Libraries were prepared by immunoSEQ multiplex PCR; TCRdb keeps only in-frame clonotypes and omits some of them. The sample includes approximately 69,000 clones, approximately 97% of them seen just once. The chain employs TRBV29-1 and TRBJ2-1; perhaps TRBD2 as D (6 bases). This sequence originates from a human donor in good health. The sample consisted of T cells isolated from PBMCs. CDR3 sequence (DNA): TGCAGCGTTGATGCGGGACCCCTTACCAATGAGCAGTTCTTC. Protein sequence: CSVDAGPLTNEQFF.